This T cell receptor beta chain was identified in a study of Tregs in tolerant kidney transplant recipients. Overall study results and limits: This study did not directly address biological reproducibility. Few patients were studied, so findings need validation in larger groups. For some patients, primers changed over time, blocking nucleotide-level comparison.

Profiled with immunoSEQ multiplex PCR; TCRdb holds only in-frame clones, not every one. Here the sample spans some 80,000 clones, approximately 98% being singletons. In regard to this clone: The antigen is unknown.

Germline CDR1 MNHEY, CDR2 SVGAGI. The CDR3 is 14 amino acids. Trimming took 4 bases from V and 4 from J; bases not matched to a gene: 5. Unstimulated Tregs (CD4+CD25+CD127-) and CD4+CD25- non-Tregs were sorted from PBMCs. The sequence came from a human donor who received a combined kidney and bone marrow transplant. This rearrangement joins TRBV6-5 to TRBJ1-2; 8 bases align to TRBD1. The sequencing used CD4+ T cells from blood, collected before the transplant. Here the CDR3 reads CASSFSGQGYGYTF. The CDR3 DNA reads TGTGCCAGCAGTTTCTCCGGACAGGGCTATGGCTACACCTTC.